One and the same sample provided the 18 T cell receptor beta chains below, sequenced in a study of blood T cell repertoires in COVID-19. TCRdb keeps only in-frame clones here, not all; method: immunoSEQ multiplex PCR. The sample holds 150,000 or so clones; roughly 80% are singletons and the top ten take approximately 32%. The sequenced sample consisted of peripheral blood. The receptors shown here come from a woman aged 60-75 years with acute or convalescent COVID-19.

The CDR3, as DNA: TGTGCCAGCAGTGCCCCGGGACAGGGGGTGGCCGGGGAGCTGTTTTTT. Translated, it gives CASSAPGQGVAGELFF. The chain links TRBV28 to TRBJ2-2; 11 bases are shared with TRBD1. This CDR3 has 16 amino acids. Germline values: CDR1 MDHEN, CDR2 SYDVKM. The junction had 8 bases not matched to a gene; V was cut back by 5 bases and J by 6 bases.

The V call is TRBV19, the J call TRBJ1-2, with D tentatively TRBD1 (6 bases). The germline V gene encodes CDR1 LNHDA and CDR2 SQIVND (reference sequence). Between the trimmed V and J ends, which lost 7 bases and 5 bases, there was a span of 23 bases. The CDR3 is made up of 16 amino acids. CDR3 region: CASIESQNRVGYGYTF. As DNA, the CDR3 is TGTGCCAGTATCGAGTCACAGAACAGGGTAGGGTATGGCTACACCTTC.

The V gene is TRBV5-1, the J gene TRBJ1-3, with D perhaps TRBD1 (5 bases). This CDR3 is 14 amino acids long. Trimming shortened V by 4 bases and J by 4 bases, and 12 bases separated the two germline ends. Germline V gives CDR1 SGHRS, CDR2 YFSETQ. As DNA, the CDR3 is TGCGCCAGCAGCCCAGGACAAGAGGGAAACACCATATATTTT. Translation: CASSPGQEGNTIYF. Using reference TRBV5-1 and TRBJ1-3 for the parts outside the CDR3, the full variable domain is KAGVTQTPRYLIKTRGQQVTLSCSPISGHRSVSWYQQTPGQGLQFLFEYFSETQRNKGNFPGRFSGRQFSNSRSEMNVSTLELGDSALYLCASSPGQEGNTIYFGEGSWLTVV.

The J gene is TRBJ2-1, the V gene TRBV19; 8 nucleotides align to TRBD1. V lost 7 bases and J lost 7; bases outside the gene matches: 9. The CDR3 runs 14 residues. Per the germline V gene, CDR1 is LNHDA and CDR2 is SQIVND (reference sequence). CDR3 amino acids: CASTLDRVGNEQFF. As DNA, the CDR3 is TGTGCCAGTACTCTGGACAGGGTCGGGAATGAGCAGTTCTTC.

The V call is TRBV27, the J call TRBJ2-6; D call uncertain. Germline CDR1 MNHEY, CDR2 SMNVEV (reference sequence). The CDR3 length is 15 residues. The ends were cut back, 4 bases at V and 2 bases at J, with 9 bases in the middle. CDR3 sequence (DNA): TGTGCCAGCAGTTCCTCCCCCCCTGGGGCCAACGTCCTGACTTTC. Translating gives CASSSSPPGANVLTF.

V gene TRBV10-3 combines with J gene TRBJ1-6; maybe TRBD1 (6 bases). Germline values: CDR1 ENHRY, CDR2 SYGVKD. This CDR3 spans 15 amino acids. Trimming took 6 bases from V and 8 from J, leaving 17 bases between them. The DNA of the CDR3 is TGTGCCATCAGCCGGGACACACCGAGAGATTCACCCCTCCACTTT. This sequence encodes CAISRDTPRDSPLHF.

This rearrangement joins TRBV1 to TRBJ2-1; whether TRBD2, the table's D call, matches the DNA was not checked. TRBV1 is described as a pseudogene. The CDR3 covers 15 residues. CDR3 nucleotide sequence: TGCACCAGCAGCCCGAGCGGGCCCCCCTACAATGAGCAGTTCTTC. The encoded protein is CTSSPSGPPYNEQFF.

The CDR3 DNA is TGCGCCAGCAGCTTAATTAGCGGGGGGAACTACGAGCAGTACTTC. This codes for CASSLISGGNYEQYF. The chain couples TRBV5-1 to TRBJ2-7, with 10 positions matching TRBD2. With 2 bases clipped from V and 3 bases from J, the junction kept 5 bases outside the gene matches. Germline lookup yields CDR1 SGHRS and CDR2 YFSETQ. The CDR3 is made up of 15 amino acids.

CDR3 region: CASSGQGTEAFF. The CDR3 DNA reads as TGTGCCAGCAGCGGACAGGGGACTGAAGCTTTCTTT. The chain carries TRBV9 and TRBJ1-1, with 8 bases identical to TRBD1. The CDR3 consists of 12 residues. V lost 3 bases to trimming and J lost 5 bases; unmatched junction nucleotides: 0. Germline loops: CDR1 SGDLS, CDR2 YYNGEE. The variable domain in full, completed from reference TRBV9 and TRBJ1-1, reads DSGVTQTPKHLITATGQRVTLRCSPRSGDLSVYWYQQSLDQGLQFLIQYYNGEERAKGNILERFSAQQFPDLHSELNLSSLELGDSALYFCASSGQGTEAFFGQGTRLTVV.

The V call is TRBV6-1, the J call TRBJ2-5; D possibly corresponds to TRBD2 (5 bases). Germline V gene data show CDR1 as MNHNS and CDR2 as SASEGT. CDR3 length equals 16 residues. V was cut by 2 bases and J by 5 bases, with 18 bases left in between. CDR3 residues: CASSESSATTRETQYF. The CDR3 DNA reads TGTGCCAGCAGTGAATCATCGGCGACTACGAGGGAGACCCAGTACTTC.

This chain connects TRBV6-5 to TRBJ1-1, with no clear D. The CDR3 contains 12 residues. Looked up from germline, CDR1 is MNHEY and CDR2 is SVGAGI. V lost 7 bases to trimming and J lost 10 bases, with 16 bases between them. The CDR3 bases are TGTGCCAGCACACGCGGTGAAGGGAGAGCTTTCTTT. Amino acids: CASTRGEGRAFF.

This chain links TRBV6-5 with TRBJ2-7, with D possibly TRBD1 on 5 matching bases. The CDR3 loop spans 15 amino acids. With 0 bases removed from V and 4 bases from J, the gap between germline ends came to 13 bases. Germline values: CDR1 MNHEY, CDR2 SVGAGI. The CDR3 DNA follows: TGTGCCAGCAGTTACTCTTTCAGGGTTAGTTACGAGCAGTACTTC. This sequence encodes CASSYSFRVSYEQYF.

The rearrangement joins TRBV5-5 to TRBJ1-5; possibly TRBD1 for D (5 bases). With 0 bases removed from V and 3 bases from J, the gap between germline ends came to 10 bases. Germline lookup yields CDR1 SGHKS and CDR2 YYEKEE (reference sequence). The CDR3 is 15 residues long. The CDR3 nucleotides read TGTGCCAGCAGCTTGGCAGGGATGTCCAATCAGCCCCAGCATTTT. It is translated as CASSLAGMSNQPQHF.

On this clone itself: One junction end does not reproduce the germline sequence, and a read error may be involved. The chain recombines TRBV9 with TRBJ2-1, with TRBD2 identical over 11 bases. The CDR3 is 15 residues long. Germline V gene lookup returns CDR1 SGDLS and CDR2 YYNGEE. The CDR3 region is CASNVAGGPGNEQFF. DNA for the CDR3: TGTGCCAGCAACGTAGCGGGGGGGCCGGGTAATGAGCAGTTCTTC. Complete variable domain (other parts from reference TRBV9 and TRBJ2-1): DSGVTQTPKHLITATGQRVTLRCSPRSGDLSVYWYQQSLDQGLQFLIQYYNGEERAKGNILERFSAQQFPDLHSELNLSSLELGDSALYFCASNVAGGPGNEQFFGPGTRLTVL.

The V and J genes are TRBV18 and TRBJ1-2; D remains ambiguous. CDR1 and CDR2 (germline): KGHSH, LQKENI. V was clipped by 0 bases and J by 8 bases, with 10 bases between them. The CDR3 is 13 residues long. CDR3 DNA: TGTGCCAGCTCACCACCGAACCGCGGGGGCTACACCTTC. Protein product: CASSPPNRGGYTF.

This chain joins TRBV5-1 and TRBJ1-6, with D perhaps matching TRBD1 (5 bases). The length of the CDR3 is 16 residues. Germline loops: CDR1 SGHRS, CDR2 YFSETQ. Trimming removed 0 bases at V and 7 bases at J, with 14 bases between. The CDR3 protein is CASSLDPGRGNSPLHF. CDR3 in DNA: TGCGCCAGCAGCTTGGACCCGGGGCGGGGGAATTCACCCCTCCACTTT.

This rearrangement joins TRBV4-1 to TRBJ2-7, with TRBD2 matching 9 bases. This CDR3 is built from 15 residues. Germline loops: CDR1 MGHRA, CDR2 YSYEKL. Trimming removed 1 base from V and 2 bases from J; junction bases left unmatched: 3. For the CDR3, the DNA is TGCGCCAGCAGCCAAGCCGCTAGCGGGGCCTACGAGCAGTACTTC. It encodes CASSQAASGAYEQYF.

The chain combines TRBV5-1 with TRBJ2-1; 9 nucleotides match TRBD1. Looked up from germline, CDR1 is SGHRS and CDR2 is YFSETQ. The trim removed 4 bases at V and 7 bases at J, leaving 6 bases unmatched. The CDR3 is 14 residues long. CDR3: CASSAGQGRNEQFF. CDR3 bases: TGCGCCAGCAGCGCGGGACAGGGAAGGAATGAGCAGTTCTTC.